This TCR beta chain was profiled in a study of shared T cell receptors in the human thymus. The CDR3 totals 16 residues. Deletions cut 4 bases from V and 4 bases from J, with 16 bases between. Germline V gene data show CDR1 as LGHNA and CDR2 as YSLEER. This clone was seen only a few times. Using immunoSEQ multiplex PCR, the repertoire was profiled, and TCRdb retains in-frame clones only, with some absent. The data show 540,000 or so clones, roughly 74% seen once. These data also formed part of another study, on human thymus T cells. That study adds: Serving as donors were healthy Finnish infants, each of whom was having open corrective surgery for congenital heart defects. It was from resections taken during corrective heart surgery that the thymus tissue came. Use of V and J genes seemed skewed within the thymic and blood repertoires. Thymic repertoires of unrelated individuals were reported in related research to overlap highly.

Sequencing was done on a sample of thymocytes. This TCR came from a boy less than two years old with a congenital heart defect. The chain carries TRBV4-3 and TRBJ2-2; D possibly corresponds to TRBD2 (5 bases). CDR3 in amino acids: CASSPLFHGGTGELFF. The CDR3 DNA reads TGCGCCAGCAGCCCCCTCTTCCATGGAGGCACCGGGGAGCTGTTTTTT.